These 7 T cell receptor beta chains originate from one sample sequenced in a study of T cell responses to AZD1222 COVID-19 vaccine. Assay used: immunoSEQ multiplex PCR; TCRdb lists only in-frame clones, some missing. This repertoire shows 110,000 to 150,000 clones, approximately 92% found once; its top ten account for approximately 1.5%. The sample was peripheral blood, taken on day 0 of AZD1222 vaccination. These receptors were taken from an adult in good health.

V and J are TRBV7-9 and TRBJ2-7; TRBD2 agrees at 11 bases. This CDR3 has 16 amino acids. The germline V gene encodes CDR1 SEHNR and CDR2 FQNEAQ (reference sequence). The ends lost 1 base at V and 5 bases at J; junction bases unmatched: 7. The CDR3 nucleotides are TGTGCCAGCAGCTTAGTTACTAGCGGGAGTTCCGACGAGCAGTACTTC. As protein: CASSLVTSGSSDEQYF.

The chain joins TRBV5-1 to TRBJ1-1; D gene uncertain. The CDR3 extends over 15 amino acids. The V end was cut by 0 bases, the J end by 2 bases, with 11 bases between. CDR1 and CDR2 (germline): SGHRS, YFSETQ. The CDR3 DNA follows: TGCGCCAGCAGCTTGGATGGTTATCTAAACACTGAAGCTTTCTTT. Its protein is CASSLDGYLNTEAFF.

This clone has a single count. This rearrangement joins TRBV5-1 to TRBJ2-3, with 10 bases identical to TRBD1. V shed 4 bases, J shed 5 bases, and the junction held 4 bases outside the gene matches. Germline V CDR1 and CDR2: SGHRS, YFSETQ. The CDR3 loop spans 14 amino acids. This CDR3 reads CASSQGQGLDTQYF. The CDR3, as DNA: TGCGCCAGCAGCCAGGGACAGGGGTTAGATACGCAGTATTTT.

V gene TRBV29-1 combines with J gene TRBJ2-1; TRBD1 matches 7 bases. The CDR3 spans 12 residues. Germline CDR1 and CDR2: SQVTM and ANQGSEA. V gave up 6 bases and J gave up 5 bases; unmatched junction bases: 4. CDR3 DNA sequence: TGCAGCGTGGGTCAGGGGGACAATGAGCAGTTCTTC. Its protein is CSVGQGDNEQFF.

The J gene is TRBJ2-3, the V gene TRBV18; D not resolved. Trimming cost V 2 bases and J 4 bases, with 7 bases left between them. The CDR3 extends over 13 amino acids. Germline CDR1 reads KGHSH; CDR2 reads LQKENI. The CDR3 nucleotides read TGTGCCAGCTCACCAGGTACGCCAGATACGCAGTATTTT. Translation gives CASSPGTPDTQYF.

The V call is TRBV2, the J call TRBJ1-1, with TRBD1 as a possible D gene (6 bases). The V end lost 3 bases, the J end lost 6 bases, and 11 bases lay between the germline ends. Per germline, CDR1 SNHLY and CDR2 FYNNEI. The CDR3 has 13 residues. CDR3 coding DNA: TGTGCCAGCAGTGAGTTACAGGGAGCTGAAGCTTTCTTT. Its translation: CASSELQGAEAFF.

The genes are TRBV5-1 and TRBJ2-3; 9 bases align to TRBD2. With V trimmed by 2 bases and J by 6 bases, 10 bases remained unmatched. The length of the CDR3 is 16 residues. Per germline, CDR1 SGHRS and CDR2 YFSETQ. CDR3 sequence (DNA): TGCGCCAGCAGCTTAATAGCGGGAGCCCCTCGTGATACGCAGTATTTT. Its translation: CASSLIAGAPRDTQYF.